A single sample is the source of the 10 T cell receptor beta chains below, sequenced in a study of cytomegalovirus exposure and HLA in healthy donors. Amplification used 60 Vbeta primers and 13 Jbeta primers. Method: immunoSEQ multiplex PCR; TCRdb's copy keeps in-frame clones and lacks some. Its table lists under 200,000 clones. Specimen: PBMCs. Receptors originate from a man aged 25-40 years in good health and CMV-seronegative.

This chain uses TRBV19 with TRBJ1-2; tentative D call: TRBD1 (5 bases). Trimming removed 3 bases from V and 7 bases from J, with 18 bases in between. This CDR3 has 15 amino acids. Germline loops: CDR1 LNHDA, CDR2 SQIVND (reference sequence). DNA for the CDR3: TGTGCCAGTAGTATGGTGGAGGGGTTAATCTCTGGCTACACCTTC. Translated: CASSMVEGLISGYTF.

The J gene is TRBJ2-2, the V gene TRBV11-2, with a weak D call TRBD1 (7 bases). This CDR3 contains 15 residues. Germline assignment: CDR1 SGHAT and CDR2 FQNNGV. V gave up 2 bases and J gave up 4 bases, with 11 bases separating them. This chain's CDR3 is CASSLQGGSTGELFF. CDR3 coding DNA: TGTGCCAGCAGCTTACAGGGGGGTTCCACCGGGGAGCTGTTTTTT.

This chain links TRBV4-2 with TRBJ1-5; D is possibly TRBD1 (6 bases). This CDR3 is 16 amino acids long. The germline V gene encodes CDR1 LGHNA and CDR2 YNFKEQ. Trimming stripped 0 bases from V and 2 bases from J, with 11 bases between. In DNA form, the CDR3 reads TGTGCCAGCAGCCAAGATAGGGGGGGTGGCAATCAGCCCCAGCATTTT. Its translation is CASSQDRGGGNQPQHF.

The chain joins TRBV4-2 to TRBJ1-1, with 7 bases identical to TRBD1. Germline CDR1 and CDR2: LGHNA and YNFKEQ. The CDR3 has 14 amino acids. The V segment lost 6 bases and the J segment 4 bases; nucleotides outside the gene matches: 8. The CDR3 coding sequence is TGTGCCAGCAGTTACAACCCAGGGGGCACTGAAGCTTTCTTT. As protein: CASSYNPGGTEAFF.

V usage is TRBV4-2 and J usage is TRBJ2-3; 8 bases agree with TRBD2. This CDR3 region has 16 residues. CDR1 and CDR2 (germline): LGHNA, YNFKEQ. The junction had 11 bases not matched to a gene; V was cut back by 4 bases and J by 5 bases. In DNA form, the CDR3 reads TGTGCCAGCAGCCTTGGGCTAGCGGGTCCGGGAGATACGCAGTATTTT. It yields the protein CASSLGLAGPGDTQYF.

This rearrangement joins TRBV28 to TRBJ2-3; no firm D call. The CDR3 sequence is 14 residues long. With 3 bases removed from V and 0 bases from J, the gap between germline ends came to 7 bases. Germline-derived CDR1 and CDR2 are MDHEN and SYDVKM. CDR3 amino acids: CASSFVRSTDTQYF. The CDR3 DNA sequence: TGTGCCAGCAGTTTTGTGCGGAGCACAGATACGCAGTATTTT.

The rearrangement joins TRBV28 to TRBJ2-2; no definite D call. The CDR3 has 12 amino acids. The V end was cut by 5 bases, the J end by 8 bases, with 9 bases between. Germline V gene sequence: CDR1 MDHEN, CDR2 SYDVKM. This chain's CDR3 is CASSLRVGELFF. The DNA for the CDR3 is TGTGCCAGCAGTCTCCGGGTGGGGGAGCTGTTTTTT.

CDR3 in amino acids: CASSLAGGTRSPLHF. CDR3 bases: TGTGCCAGCAGCTTAGCGGGGGGGACGAGGTCACCCCTCCACTTT. The rearrangement uses TRBV7-9 and TRBJ1-6, with D tentatively TRBD1 (5 bases). The germline CDR1 and CDR2 sequences are SEHNR and FQNEAQ (reference sequence). V lost 0 bases to trimming and J lost 10 bases, with 13 bases between them. The CDR3 sequence is 15 residues long. Based on the CDR3 plus reference TRBV7-9 and TRBJ1-6, the full variable domain is DTGVSQNPRHKITKRGQNVTFRCDPISEHNRLYWYRQTLGQGPEFLTYFQNEAQLEKSRLLSDRFSAERPKGSFSTLEIQRTEQGDSAMYLCASSLAGGTRSPLHFGNGTRLTVT.

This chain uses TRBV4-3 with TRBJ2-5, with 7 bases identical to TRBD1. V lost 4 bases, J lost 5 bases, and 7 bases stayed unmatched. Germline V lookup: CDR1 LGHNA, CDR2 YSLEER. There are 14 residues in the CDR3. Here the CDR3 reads CASSPTGVRETQYF. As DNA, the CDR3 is TGCGCCAGCAGCCCCACAGGGGTCCGGGAGACCCAGTACTTC.

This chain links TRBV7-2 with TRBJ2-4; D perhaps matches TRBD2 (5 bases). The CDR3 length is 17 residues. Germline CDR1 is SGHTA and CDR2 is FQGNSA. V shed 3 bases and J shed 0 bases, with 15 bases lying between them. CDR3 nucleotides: TGTGCCAGCAGCTTTTACAAAGCGGCACTAGCCAAAAACATTCAGTACTTC. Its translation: CASSFYKAALAKNIQYF. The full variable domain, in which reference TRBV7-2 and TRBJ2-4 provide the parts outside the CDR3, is GAGVSQSPSNKVTEKGKDVELRCDPISGHTALYWYRQSLGQGLEFLIYFQGNSAPDKSGLPSDRFSAERTGGSVSTLTIQRTQQEDSAVYLCASSFYKAALAKNIQYFGAGTRLSVL.